Each of the 11 T cell receptor beta chains below was sequenced from the same sample in a study of spatial heterogeneity in lung cancer. TCRdb recomputed calls from the 5' RACE reads with MiXCR, one row per CDR3 protein. The data show about 50,000 distinct CDR3 sequences, less than 9% seen once. The time point is: sample taken at primary tumor resection. The study sequenced unsorted whole RNA from tumor, nontumor lung or frozen PBMC. The sample in question was PBMCs, obtained at surgery. The receptors originated from a female donor with early-stage non-small cell lung cancer.

This clonotype was observed a few times. V and J are TRBV20-1 and TRBJ2-7; the D gene is possibly TRBD2 (5 bases). This CDR3 contains 12 residues. Germline loops: CDR1 DFQATT, CDR2 SNEGSKA (reference sequence). Trimming shortened V by 3 bases and J by 0 bases, and 6 bases separated the two germline ends. CDR3 sequence reads: CSASAGSYEQYF. The CDR3 DNA reads as TGCAGTGCTAGTGCGGGCTCCTACGAGCAGTACTTC.

This clonotype was found many times. This chain's CDR3 is CSATGWGSNQPQHF. The CDR3 DNA reads TGCAGTGCTACGGGATGGGGTAGCAATCAGCCCCAGCATTTT. The rearrangement uses TRBV20-1 and TRBJ1-5; D remains unclear. The CDR3 length is 14 residues. Germline V gene sequence: CDR1 DFQATT, CDR2 SNEGSKA (reference sequence). The ends were cut back, 4 bases at V and 0 bases at J, with 10 bases in the middle.

This clonotype was found once. The V call is TRBV6-2 or TRBV6-3, the J call TRBJ1-1; D is undetermined. From germline, CDR1 is MNHEY and CDR2 SVGEGT. The V end lost 2 bases, the J end lost 1 base, and 14 bases lay between the germline ends. CDR3 length: 16 amino acids. The CDR3 DNA is TGTGCCAGCAGTTACCCTACCGTCGCAGCGAACACTGAAGCTTTCTTT. It codes for CASSYPTVAANTEAFF.

This clonotype appeared many times. V and J are TRBV6-6 and TRBJ2-3; D unresolved. The CDR3 has 13 residues. The V end lost 2 bases, the J end lost 4 bases, and 7 bases lay between the germline ends. Germline V gives CDR1 MNHNY, CDR2 SVGAGI (reference sequence). The CDR3 reads CASSYRIADTQYF. CDR3 DNA: TGTGCCAGCAGTTACAGGATTGCAGATACGCAGTATTTT.

This clonotype was recorded many times. The chain uses TRBV10-3 and TRBJ2-1; 8 nucleotides agree with TRBD2. CDR3 length equals 16 residues. Per the germline V gene, CDR1 is ENHRY and CDR2 is SYGVKD. With 2 bases clipped from V and 9 bases from J, the junction kept 12 bases outside the gene matches. CDR3 sequence reads: CAISESFERGISEQFF. The CDR3 bases are TGTGCCATCAGTGAGAGTTTCGAGCGGGGGATTTCTGAGCAGTTCTTC.

In the case of this clonotype: One end of the junction varies from germline; a read error may be responsible. The chain combines TRBV30 with TRBJ2-5, with 7 bases fitting TRBD2. Germline V gene sequence: CDR1 GTSNPN, CDR2 SVGIG (reference sequence). This CDR3 has 14 amino acids. CDR3 nucleotide sequence: TGTGCCTGGAGTCGGAGCGGGGCGCGGGAGACCCAGTGCTTC. This encodes CAWSRSGARETQCF.

This clonotype came up many times. The gene calls are TRBV27 and TRBJ1-1; D call uncertain. This CDR3 is 13 amino acids long. Germline CDR1 is MNHEY and CDR2 is SMNVEV (reference sequence). The V end lost 8 bases, the J end lost 12 bases, and 22 bases lay between the germline ends. CDR3 DNA sequence: TGTGCCAGCTTCTCACCCCCAGGCGGTCGAACTTTCTTT. Its translation: CASFSPPGGRTFF.

This clonotype was found a few times. One junction end does not reproduce the germline sequence, and a read error may be involved. The gene calls are TRBV20-1 and TRBJ2-5; weak D call: TRBD2 (5 bases). The CDR3 loop spans 9 amino acids. Germline CDR1 reads DFQATT; CDR2 reads SNEGSKA (reference sequence). In DNA, the CDR3 is TGCAGCCTTCCCGGGGTTGGGGACTTC. This gives the protein CSLPGVGDF.

The chain carries TRBV7-9 and TRBJ1-1; perhaps TRBD1 as D (5 bases). Germline CDR1 SEHNR, CDR2 FQNEAQ (reference sequence). V was cut by 5 bases and J by 3 bases, with 19 bases left in between. The CDR3 sequence is 16 residues long. The CDR3 sequence: CASSPPGRVGDTEAFF. The CDR3 bases are TGTGCCAGCAGCCCACCGGGCAGGGTGGGTGACACTGAAGCTTTCTTT. Together with reference TRBV7-9 and TRBJ1-1, the CDR3 gives the full variable domain: DTGVSQNPRHKITKRGQNVTFRCDPISEHNRLYWYRQTLGQGPEFLTYFQNEAQLEKSRLLSDRFSAERPKGSFSTLEIQRTEQGDSAMYLCASSPPGRVGDTEAFFGQGTRLTVV.

CDR3 protein: CAISDREAPLHF. The CDR3 bases are TGTGCCATCAGTGACAGGGAGGCACCCCTCCACTTT. The rearrangement uses TRBV10-3 and TRBJ1-6; tentative D call: TRBD1 (5 bases). CDR1 and CDR2 from the germline V gene are ENHRY and SYGVKD. The CDR3 spans 12 residues. V lost 3 bases to trimming and J lost 11 bases, with 8 bases between them.

The J gene is TRBJ1-1, the V gene TRBV21-1; the table's D call, TRBD1, has no DNA check behind it. TRBV21-1 is a recognized pseudogene. The CDR3 totals 19 residues. CDR3 in DNA: TGTGCCAGCAGCAAAGAGGGGGACCTGTTCTTTCTGCGGGACACTGAAGCTTTCTTT. Translated, it gives CASSKEGDLFFLRDTEAFF.